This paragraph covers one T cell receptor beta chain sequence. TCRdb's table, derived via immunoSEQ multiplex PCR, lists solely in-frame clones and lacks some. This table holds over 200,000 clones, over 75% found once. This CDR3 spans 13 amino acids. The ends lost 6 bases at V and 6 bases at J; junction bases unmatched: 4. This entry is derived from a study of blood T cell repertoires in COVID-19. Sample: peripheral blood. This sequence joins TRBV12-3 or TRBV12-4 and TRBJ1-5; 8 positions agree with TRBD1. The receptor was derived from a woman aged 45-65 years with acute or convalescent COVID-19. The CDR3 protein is CASSSTGVQPQHF. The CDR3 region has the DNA TGTGCCAGCAGCTCGACAGGGGTTCAGCCCCAGCATTTT.